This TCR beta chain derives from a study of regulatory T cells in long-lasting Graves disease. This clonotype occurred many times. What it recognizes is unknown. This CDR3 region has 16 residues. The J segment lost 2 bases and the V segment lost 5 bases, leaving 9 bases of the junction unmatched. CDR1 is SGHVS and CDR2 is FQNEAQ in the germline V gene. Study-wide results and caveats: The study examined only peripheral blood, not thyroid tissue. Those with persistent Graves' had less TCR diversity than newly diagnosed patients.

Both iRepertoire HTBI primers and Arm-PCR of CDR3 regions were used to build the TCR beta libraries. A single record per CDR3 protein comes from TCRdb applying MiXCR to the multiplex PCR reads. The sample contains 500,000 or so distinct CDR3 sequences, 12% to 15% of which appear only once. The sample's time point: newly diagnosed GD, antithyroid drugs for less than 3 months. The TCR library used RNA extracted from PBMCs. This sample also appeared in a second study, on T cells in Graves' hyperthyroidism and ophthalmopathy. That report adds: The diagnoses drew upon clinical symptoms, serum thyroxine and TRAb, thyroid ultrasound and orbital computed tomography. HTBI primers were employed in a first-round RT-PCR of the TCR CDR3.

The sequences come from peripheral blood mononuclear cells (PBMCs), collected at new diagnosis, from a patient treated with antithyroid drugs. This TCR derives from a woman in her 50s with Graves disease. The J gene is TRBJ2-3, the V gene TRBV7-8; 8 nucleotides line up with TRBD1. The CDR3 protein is CASSTRQGQITDTQYF. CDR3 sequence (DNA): TGTGCCAGCAGCACAAGACAGGGGCAAATCACAGATACGCAGTATTTT.